These T cell receptor beta chains were read from a single sample in a study of blood T cell repertoires in COVID-19. The protocol was immunoSEQ multiplex PCR, while the TCRdb copy is restricted to in-frame clones and leaves out a portion. The table records 65,000 to 70,000 clones, about 81% of them present only once. Sequencing was carried out using peripheral blood. The source of these receptors is a human donor in a cohort sampled during active COVID-19. CDR3s include the opening cysteine and the closing phenylalanine or tryptophan. D genes are given only for firm matches. Expanded clones get a size class; other rows say once, few or many, or leave the size out.

-,-,TRBV28,TRBJ1-2,TGTGCCAGCAGTCCGGACATGTCCTATGGCTACACCTTC,CASSPDMSYGYTF
-,-,TRBV21-1,TRBJ2-4,TGTGCCAGCAGCAAAGTTGTCCCCCTCAGGACCAAAAACATTCAGTACTTC,CASSKVVPLRTKNIQYF
-,once,TRBV5-1,TRBJ2-7,TGCGCCAGCAGCTTAGGGGCCGAGCAGTACTTC,CASSLGAEQYF
TRBD1,once,TRBV6-5,TRBJ2-2,TGTGCCAGCAGGACGGGACAGAAGAACACCGGGGAGCTGTTTTTT,CASRTGQKNTGELFF
-,-,TRBV19,TRBJ2-7,TGTGCCAGTAGTATAGGACAGAGCTCCTACGAGCAGTACTTC,CASSIGQSSYEQYF
-,-,TRBV7-9,TRBJ2-2,TGTGCCAGCAGCCCAGTGTGGCAGGAGAACACCGGGGAGCTGTTTTTT,CASSPVWQENTGELFF
-,few,TRBV28,TRBJ2-7,TGTGCCAGCAGTTTCTCCTCCTACGAGCAGTACTTC,CASSFSSYEQYF
-,-,TRBV12-3/TRBV12-4,TRBJ2-1,TGTGCCAGCAGCCTCAGTCTTGGTGAGCAGTTCTTC,CASSLSLGEQFF
-,-,TRBV28,TRBJ2-7,TGTGCCAGCAGTTCCGTCGGGTCGATGGGCTCCTACGAGCAGTACTTC,CASSSVGSMGSYEQYF
TRBD1,-,TRBV19,TRBJ1-5,TGTGCCAGTAGTCTTGACGCGGTGACAGGGAACAATCAGCCCCAGCATTTT,CASSLDAVTGNNQPQHF
-,medium-sized,TRBV10-2,TRBJ1-1,TGCGCCAGCAGGCGGGGTACTGAAGCTTTCTTT,CASRRGTEAFF
-,-,TRBV11-2,TRBJ2-5,TGTGCCAGCAGCTTCCCGGGGCAAGAGACCCAGTACTTC,CASSFPGQETQYF
-,-,TRBV2,TRBJ1-1,TGTGCCAGCAGTGAAGGCGACCCTCGAGGCACTGAAGCTTTCTTT,CASSEGDPRGTEAFF
TRBD2,-,TRBV28,TRBJ2-7,TGTGCCAGCAGTTCCAGCGGGAGTCCCCTCTCCTACGAGCAGTACTTC,CASSSSGSPLSYEQYF
TRBD1,-,TRBV24-1,TRBJ1-4,TGTGCCACCAGTGATCCCCGACAGGGATTACCTAATGAAAAACTGTTTTTT,CATSDPRQGLPNEKLFF
-,-,TRBV16,TRBJ1-2,TGTGCCAGCAGCGAGGGCAGTAACTATGGCTACACCTTC,CASSEGSNYGYTF
-,-,TRBV11-2,TRBJ2-3,TGTGCCAGCAGCCTAGCTATCCCTCTGGGGGGAACAGATACGCAGTATTTT,CASSLAIPLGGTDTQYF
TRBD2,once,TRBV11-3,TRBJ2-1,TGTGCCAGCAGCCCTCGGACTAGCGGGAGGGCCCTCAATGAGCAGTTCTTC,CASSPRTSGRALNEQFF
-,-,TRBV7-9,TRBJ1-2,TGTGCCAGCAGCTTGGGGCAGGGAGGGAGCTACACCTTC,CASSLGQGGSYTF
-,few,TRBV6-6,TRBJ1-4,TGTGCCAGCAGTTACTCGCGGGAAAAACTGTTTTTT,CASSYSREKLFF
-,-,TRBV5-8,TRBJ1-1,TGTGCCAGCAGCTTGGCCCCAGTCCTCGGGACTGAAGCTTTCTTT,CASSLAPVLGTEAFF
TRBD1,-,TRBV28,TRBJ1-1,TGTGCCAGCAGTTTACGGACAGGGGCCACTGAAGCTTTCTTT,CASSLRTGATEAFF
-,-,TRBV9,TRBJ2-3,TGTGCCAGCAGCGTAGGAACAGCCCGGTCAGATACGCAGTATTTT,CASSVGTARSDTQYF
-,-,TRBV19,TRBJ1-5,TGTGCCAGTAGTATGGTCGGTGGAGGTCAGCCCCAGCATTTT,CASSMVGGGQPQHF
TRBD2,-,TRBV19,TRBJ2-7,TGTGCCAGTAGTTGGACTAGCGGCCGAGATTACGAGCAGTACTTC,CASSWTSGRDYEQYF